Listed here are 18 T cell receptor beta chains from one sample, sequenced in a study of T-cell reconstitution after alpha-beta-depleted transplantation in children. Preparation of the TCRbeta library used unique molecular identifiers. One entry per CDR3 protein results from TCRdb running MiXCR on the PCR reads. The repertoire consists of around 370,000 distinct CDR3 sequences, with about a tenth occurring once and the leading ten covering roughly 2.5%. The input for sequencing was PBMCs from the stem cell graft donor, taken from the stem cell graft. These receptors came from a human donor who donated a stem cell graft to a child with acute lymphoblastic leukemia.

This chain connects TRBV11-2 to TRBJ2-5; unclear D gene. The CDR3 has 14 residues. The V end was cut by 1 base, the J end by 5 bases, with 11 bases between. CDR1 is SGHAT and CDR2 is FQNNGV in the germline V gene. This chain's CDR3 is CASSLVHGEETQYF. As DNA, the CDR3 is TGTGCCAGCAGCTTAGTACATGGAGAGGAGACCCAGTACTTC.

This clonotype was observed at least ten times. The chain combines TRBV9 with TRBJ2-3; D is uncertain. The CDR3 is 14 residues long. Germline loops: CDR1 SGDLS, CDR2 YYNGEE. Trimming left V 2 bases short and J 4 bases short, with 11 bases between. The CDR3 loop reads CASSVFPNADTQYF. CDR3 nucleotide sequence: TGTGCCAGCAGCGTGTTCCCTAATGCAGATACGCAGTATTTT.

The rearrangement links TRBV20-1 to TRBJ2-2; 7 bases agree with TRBD2. Germline V gives CDR1 DFQATT, CDR2 SNEGSKA (reference sequence). This CDR3 has 13 amino acids. V shed 6 bases and J 7 bases; nucleotides not matched to a gene: 8. Here the CDR3 reads CSAGAGVDGELFF. CDR3 nucleotide sequence: TGCAGTGCCGGCGCGGGAGTTGACGGGGAGCTGTTTTTT.

The chain employs TRBV11-2 and TRBJ2-1, with TRBD1 as a possible D gene (6 bases). Germline V gives CDR1 SGHAT, CDR2 FQNNGV. There are 21 residues in the CDR3. Between the trimmed V and J ends, which lost 1 base and 1 base, there was a span of 26 bases. The CDR3 reads CASSLGLTAGVYRLSYNEQFF. Here the CDR3 DNA reads TGTGCCAGCAGCTTAGGACTGACGGCAGGGGTGTACCGACTATCCTACAATGAGCAGTTCTTC.

This clonotype was found a few times. The chain joins TRBV7-2 to TRBJ2-7; D gene uncertain. Trimming pared 5 bases from V and 2 bases from J, leaving 13 bases between. Germline loops: CDR1 SGHTA, CDR2 FQGNSA. The CDR3 length is 14 residues. CDR3 in amino acids: CASSPTTPPYEQYF. CDR3 coding DNA: TGTGCCAGCAGCCCAACCACCCCTCCCTACGAGCAGTACTTC.

This chain joins TRBV10-3 and TRBJ1-6; D gene ambiguous. V was shortened by 4 bases and J by 6 bases, with 7 bases between the two germline ends. The length of the CDR3 is 13 residues. CDR1 is ENHRY and CDR2 is SYGVKD in the germline V gene. The CDR3 loop is CAISASPNSPLHF. The CDR3 DNA follows: TGTGCCATCAGTGCGAGTCCTAATTCACCCCTCCACTTT.

This rearrangement joins TRBV12-3 or TRBV12-4 to TRBJ1-5; D remains unclear. The CDR3 sequence is 16 residues long. Trimming cost V 4 bases and J 2 bases, with 15 bases left between them. The CDR3 here is CASSSGPPGGNQPQHF. CDR3 bases: TGTGCCAGCAGTTCCGGACCCCCGGGAGGCAATCAGCCCCAGCATTTT.

The J gene is TRBJ2-5, the V gene TRBV15; D is unclear. The length of the CDR3 is 14 residues. The V end lost 1 base, the J end lost 1 base, and 7 bases lay between the germline ends. Germline values: CDR1 LNHNV, CDR2 YYDKDF (reference sequence). CDR3 DNA: TGTGCCACCAGCAGAGGGGGTTTCCAAGAGACCCAGTACTTC. Its translation: CATSRGGFQETQYF.

The V gene is TRBV10-3, the J gene TRBJ1-1; TRBD1 matches 7 bases. This CDR3 comprises 15 residues. CDR1 is ENHRY and CDR2 is SYGVKD in the germline V gene. Germline trimming cut 4 bases from V and 3 bases from J; bases unmatched to any gene: 8. CDR3 region: CAISADRVWDTEAFF. The CDR3, as DNA: TGTGCCATCAGTGCCGACAGGGTGTGGGACACTGAAGCTTTCTTT.

J is TRBJ2-7 and V is TRBV20-1, with a tentative D call TRBD1 (6 bases). CDR3 length: 12 amino acids. V lost 0 bases, J lost 4 bases, and 7 bases lay in between. Germline V gene lookup returns CDR1 DFQATT and CDR2 SNEGSKA (reference sequence). The CDR3 DNA reads as TGCAGTGCTAGAGACCAGGGGTACGAGCAGTACTTC. Amino acids: CSARDQGYEQYF.

This clonotype was counted between two and nine times. The CDR3 loop is CAISGGVSTDTQYF. For the CDR3, the DNA is TGTGCCATCAGTGGTGGGGTTAGCACAGATACGCAGTATTTT. The chain combines TRBV10-3 with TRBJ2-3, with D hard to call. CDR1 is ENHRY and CDR2 is SYGVKD in the germline V gene. V lost 4 bases and J lost 0, with 8 bases in between. CDR3 size: 14 residues.

The rearrangement links TRBV6-2 or TRBV6-3 to TRBJ2-7, with D maybe TRBD2 (6 bases). V was clipped by 7 bases and J by 1 base, with 14 bases between them. The CDR3 is made up of 14 amino acids. Germline V CDR1 and CDR2: MNHEY, SVGEGT. CDR3 residues: CASKTGGVSYEQYF. The CDR3 coding sequence is TGTGCCAGCAAGACCGGAGGGGTTTCCTACGAGCAGTACTTC.

This clonotype turned up a few times. J is TRBJ2-4 and V is TRBV7-9; TRBD1 is a possible D gene (5 bases). Germline V gives CDR1 SEHNR, CDR2 FQNEAQ (reference sequence). This CDR3 comprises 12 residues. V dropped 2 bases and J dropped 6 bases, with 5 bases sitting between them. For the CDR3, the DNA is TGTGCCAGCAGCTTACAGGGAAACATTCAGTACTTC. Its protein product is CASSLQGNIQYF.

This clonotype was observed at least ten times. The chain couples TRBV29-1 to TRBJ2-3; D gene uncertain. Deletions cut 2 bases from V and 2 bases from J, with 11 bases between. CDR1 and CDR2 from the germline V gene are SQVTM and ANQGSEA. The CDR3 runs 14 residues. The CDR3 DNA reads TGCAGCGTTGAAATGGCGGCCTACACAGATACGCAGTATTTT. This sequence encodes CSVEMAAYTDTQYF.

This clonotype was picked up a small number of times. The chain links TRBV28 to TRBJ2-6; TRBD1 matches at 7 bases. V gave up 8 bases and J gave up 2 bases; unmatched junction bases: 9. Germline loops: CDR1 MDHEN, CDR2 SYDVKM. The CDR3 runs 16 residues. The CDR3 protein is CASATGDSTGANVLTF. CDR3 in DNA: TGTGCCAGCGCTACAGGGGACAGTACTGGGGCCAACGTCCTGACTTTC.

This clonotype was seen only a few times. The CDR3 protein is CASSFPGLTSGSPNYNEQFF. Written as DNA, the CDR3 is TGTGCCAGCAGTTTCCCCGGCCTGACTAGCGGGTCCCCAAACTACAATGAGCAGTTCTTC. The V call is TRBV12-3 or TRBV12-4, the J call TRBJ2-1; 10 bases agree with TRBD2. The CDR3 spans 20 residues. The ends lost 3 bases at V and 3 bases at J; junction bases unmatched: 17.

The chain is built from TRBV10-3 and TRBJ2-7, with 9 bases fitting TRBD1. The V gene end was trimmed by 2 bases and the J gene end by 5 bases; junction bases not matched to a gene: 4. This CDR3 spans 14 amino acids. Germline CDR1 is ENHRY and CDR2 is SYGVKD. The CDR3 bases are TGTGCCATCAGTGAGCGGGACAGGGTCGACGAGCAGTACTTC. Translation: CAISERDRVDEQYF.

This clonotype was seen ten or more times. The DNA for the CDR3 is TGTGCCAGCAGCGCCCGAACCAGGGGAGCACGGGATGGCTACACCTTC. The encoded protein is CASSARTRGARDGYTF. This chain uses TRBV7-2 with TRBJ1-2, with D possibly matching TRBD1 (6 bases). V was shortened by 5 bases and J by 6 bases, with 22 bases between the two germline ends. The germline CDR1 and CDR2 sequences are SGHTA and FQGNSA. The CDR3 is made up of 16 amino acids. The entire variable domain, with the rest obtained from reference TRBV7-2 and TRBJ1-2, is as follows: GAGVSQSPSNKVTEKGKDVELRCDPISGHTALYWYRQSLGQGLEFLIYFQGNSAPDKSGLPSDRFSAERTGGSVSTLTIQRTQQEDSAVYLCASSARTRGARDGYTFGSGTRLTVV.